A selection of T cell receptor beta chains follows, all from one sample in a study of identical twins. TCRdb independently ran MiXCR on the 5' RACE reads; one entry per CDR3 protein. The profile covers some 500,000 distinct CDR3 sequences, with approximately 15% appearing a single time and over 0.5% taken by the ten largest. The sample was also linked to a second study, of yellow fever vaccine responses in identical twins.

Sample: CD4+ T cells sorted from blood. These receptors came from a young woman in good health. CDR3s include the opening cysteine and the closing phenylalanine or tryptophan. Fields, in order: CDR3 protein, clone size, V gene. Only some rows state a clone size, as once, few, many or a class for expanded clones.

CASSPVGRGGQETQYF	NA	TRBV7-9
CASSLGWNEQFF	few	TRBV7-2
CASSWGLAGDEQYF	few	TRBV6-2/TRBV6-3
CASSQTQGEQFF	few	TRBV18
CASITGGQYF	few	TRBV27
CASRPTASAKNIQYF	NA	TRBV6-1
CSATPGLAGGYNEQFF	NA	TRBV20-1
CASSLSGGGSPLHF	NA	TRBV12-3/TRBV12-4
CASSAYQGLGTITYEQYF	NA	TRBV11-1
CASRRAPGVPQETQYF	NA	TRBV7-9
CASSYPTSGEGTQYF	NA	TRBV6-5
CASSLAASGVRNEQFF	many	TRBV5-1
CASSVAGGNYEQYF	many	TRBV9
CASSSRTGTYEQYF	few	TRBV7-2
CASSGLRRYNEQFF	many	TRBV21-1
CASSSITGAHNSPLHF	few	TRBV12-3/TRBV12-4
CASSYNRGYEQYF	few	TRBV6-2/TRBV6-3
CASSPFLTGRDEQFF	few	TRBV7-3
CATSDLAGVALSEQFF	NA	TRBV24-1
CASSLTGASTDTQYF	many	TRBV12-3/TRBV12-4
CSVARHTGELFF	few	TRBV29-1
CASSTPPRQIWEDTDTQYF	once	TRBV21-1
CASSLGTTNEQFF	NA	TRBV7-2
CASSSGVESPLHF	few	TRBV5-1
CASSYTASSVRQYF	NA	TRBV6-5
CSVLLAGASEQYF	NA	TRBV29-1
CASSQVGTGAQETQYF	few	TRBV4-1
CASKAGDSTDTQYF	NA	TRBV6-1
CAIPIDVEKWDTGELFF	few	TRBV10-1
CASSLVGLGGTGELFF	NA	TRBV6-5
CSARLGSLGREPYEQYF	few	TRBV20-1
CASSFPRLGVRNEQFF	NA	TRBV28
CASSRTGLNEQFF	NA	TRBV18
CASSQDQGVSPLHF	many	TRBV4-3
CASSQVGAANEKLFF	NA	TRBV3-1
CASSGTENSYEQYF	few	TRBV10-2
CASSQDWAGGLPSRETQYF	few	TRBV4-2
CASRLNRGSNEQFF	few	TRBV12-3/TRBV12-4
CSARLGGTDTQYF	NA	TRBV20-1
CAISESQIRLDITDTQYF	NA	TRBV10-3
CASSPGWVVDEQFF	many	TRBV5-1
CASSRSGNEQFF	NA	TRBV11-2
CASSLGAGGTDTQYF	many	TRBV5-1
CASSFGQGPGYTF	few	TRBV5-4
CASSLGAGQTYQETQYF	NA	TRBV5-1
CASSFANRYEQYF	few	TRBV12-3/TRBV12-4
CAISSLAGTTDTQYF	NA	TRBV10-3
CASSQDTSGATDTQYF	NA	TRBV3-1